This T cell receptor (beta chain) was recorded in a study of early T cells in non-severe SARS-CoV-2 infection. TCRdb fed the 5' RACE reads into MiXCR, producing one record per CDR3 protein. The sample lists 85,000 to 100,000 distinct CDR3 sequences, less than 15% occurring once. This clonotype was observed many times. What was sequenced was whole blood. This TCR was sampled from an adult who was a healthcare worker with PCR-confirmed SARS-CoV-2 infection or an uninfected control (not recorded which).

CDR3 sequence: CSVRRVPGVNTEAFF. The CDR3 region has the DNA TGCAGCGTTCGGAGGGTCCCGGGTGTGAACACTGAAGCTTTCTTT. The chain joins TRBV29-1 to TRBJ1-1; D ambiguous. V lost 5 bases to trimming and J lost 0 bases, with 16 bases between them. This CDR3 has 15 residues. The germline gives CDR1 SQVTM, CDR2 ANQGSEA.